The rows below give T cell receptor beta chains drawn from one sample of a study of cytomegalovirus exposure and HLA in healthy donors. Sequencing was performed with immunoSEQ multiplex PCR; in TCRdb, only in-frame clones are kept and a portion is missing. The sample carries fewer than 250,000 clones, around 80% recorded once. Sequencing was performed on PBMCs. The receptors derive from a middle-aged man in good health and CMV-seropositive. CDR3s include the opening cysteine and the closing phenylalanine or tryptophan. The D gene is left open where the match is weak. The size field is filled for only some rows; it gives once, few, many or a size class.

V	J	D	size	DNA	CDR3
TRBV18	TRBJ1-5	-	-	TGTGCCAGCTCACGACAGAATAGCAATCAGCCCCAGCATTTT	CASSRQNSNQPQHF
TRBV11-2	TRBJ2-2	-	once	TGTGCCAGCACCCTTACATTGGACAGTGGAAACACCGGGGAGCTGTTTTTT	CASTLTLDSGNTGELFF
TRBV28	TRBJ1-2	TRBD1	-	TGTGCCAGCAGTTTACCCATGCTGACAGGGAAATATCACTATGGCTACACCTTC	CASSLPMLTGKYHYGYTF
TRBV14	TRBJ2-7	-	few	TGTGCCAGCAGCCCCCTTTCAGGACTGAGCAGCTCCTACGAGCAGTACTTC	CASSPLSGLSSSYEQYF
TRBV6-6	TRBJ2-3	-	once	TGTGCCAGCAGTTACCGGTCAGATACGCAGTATTTT	CASSYRSDTQYF
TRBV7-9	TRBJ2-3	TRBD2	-	TGTGCCAGCAGCTTACGACTAGCGGGAGGACATGATACGCAGTATTTT	CASSLRLAGGHDTQYF
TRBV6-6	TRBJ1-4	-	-	TGTGCCAGCAATAATGATGAAAAACTGTTTTTT	CASNNDEKLFF
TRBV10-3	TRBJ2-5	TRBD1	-	TGTGCCATCAGTGGGAGTAGGGGACAGGGTCAAGAGACCCAGTACTTC	CAISGSRGQGQETQYF
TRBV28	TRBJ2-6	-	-	TGTGCCAGCAGTTATGGGGGGACCTCTGGGGCCAACGTCCTGACTTTC	CASSYGGTSGANVLTF
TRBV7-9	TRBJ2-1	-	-	TGTGCCAGCAGCTCACAGGGACGTGAGCAGTTCTTC	CASSSQGREQFF
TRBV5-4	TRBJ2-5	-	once	TGTGCCAGCAGCTTCGATTCCGGGGTCCGGGAGACCCAGTACTTC	CASSFDSGVRETQYF
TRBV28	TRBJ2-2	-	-	TGTGCCAGCAGTTTATTCGGAGGGGATGTCGGGGAGCTGTTTTTT	CASSLFGGDVGELFF
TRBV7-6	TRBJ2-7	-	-	TGTGCCAGCAGCTTAGACAGCTACTACGAGCAGTACTTC	CASSLDSYYEQYF
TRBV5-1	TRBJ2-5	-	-	TGCGCCAGCAGCTTGGACAGTTTTGGGACCCAGTACTTC	CASSLDSFGTQYF
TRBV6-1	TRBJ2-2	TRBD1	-	TGTGCCAGCAGCGCTGACAGGGAGTCAGGGGAGCTGTTTTTT	CASSADRESGELFF
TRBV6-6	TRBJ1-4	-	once	TGTGCCAGCATCGAACGGGTACATCGCAATGAAAAACTGTTTTTT	CASIERVHRNEKLFF
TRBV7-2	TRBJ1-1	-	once	TGTGCCAGCAGCTCGACGACGGGGGTCAGTGAAGCTTTCTTT	CASSSTTGVSEAFF
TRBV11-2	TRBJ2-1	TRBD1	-	TGTGCCAGCAGTTCCAGGGGGCAAGGTAGCGGCTCCTACAATGAGCAGTTCTTC	CASSSRGQGSGSYNEQFF
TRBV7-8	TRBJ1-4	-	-	TGTGCCAGCAGCTTACAGTCTAATGAAAAACTGTTTTTT	CASSLQSNEKLFF
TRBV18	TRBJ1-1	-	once	TGTGCCAGCTCACTGGCGGTACCTAAGACTGAAGCTTTCTTT	CASSLAVPKTEAFF
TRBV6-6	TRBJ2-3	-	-	TGTGCCAGCAGTTACCCTCCGGGACTCAGCACAGATACGCAGTATTTT	CASSYPPGLSTDTQYF
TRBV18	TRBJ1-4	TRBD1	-	TGTGCCAGCTCCCCCATGGCCGGGACAGGTAGTGAAAAACTGTTTTTT	CASSPMAGTGSEKLFF
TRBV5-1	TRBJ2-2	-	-	TGCGCCAGCAGCTCCCTCTTGAGCGGGCCGAACACCGGGGAGCTGTTTTTT	CASSSLLSGPNTGELFF
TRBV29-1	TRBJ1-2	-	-	TGCAGCGCCGAGGGATCTGCCTATGGCTACACCTTC	CSAEGSAYGYTF
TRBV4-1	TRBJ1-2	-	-	TGCGCCAGCAGCCAAGACTTAGCTAACTATGGCTACACCTTC	CASSQDLANYGYTF
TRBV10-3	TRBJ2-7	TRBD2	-	TGTGCCATCACAGCGGGAGTTCCCACCTACGAGCAGTACTTC	CAITAGVPTYEQYF
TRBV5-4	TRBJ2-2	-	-	TGTGCCAGCCATACAGGACAGCCGAACACCGGGGAGCTGTTTTTT	CASHTGQPNTGELFF
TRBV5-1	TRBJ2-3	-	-	TGCGCCAGCAGCTTGGGGGACTCCACAGATACGCAGTATTTT	CASSLGDSTDTQYF
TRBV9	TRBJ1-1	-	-	TGTGCCAGCAGCCCCTCGAGAGGGACTGAAGCTTTCTTT	CASSPSRGTEAFF
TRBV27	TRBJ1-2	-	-	TGTGCCAGCAGTACAGGGCGACCTAACTATGGCTACACCTTC	CASSTGRPNYGYTF
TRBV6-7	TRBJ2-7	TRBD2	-	TGTGCCAGCAGTTACGGAGCGGGAGAGACCTACGAGCAGTACTTC	CASSYGAGETYEQYF
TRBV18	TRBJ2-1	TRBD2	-	TGTGCCAGCTCACCTTCAGGTTCTAGCGGGAGAATTCATGAGCAGTTCTTC	CASSPSGSSGRIHEQFF
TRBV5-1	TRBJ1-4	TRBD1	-	TGCGCCAGCAGCTTGGAAGGGACAGGTGGACTGTGGGAAAAACTGTTTTTT	CASSLEGTGGLWEKLFF
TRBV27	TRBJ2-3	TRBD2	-	TGTGCCAGCAGTGGCGACGGACTAGCGGGGCCCACAGATACGCAGTATTTT	CASSGDGLAGPTDTQYF
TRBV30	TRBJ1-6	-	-	TGTGCCTACAAGGGACACCTTGGGGATTCACCCCTCCACTTT	CAYKGHLGDSPLHF
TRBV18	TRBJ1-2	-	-	TGTGCCAGCTCACACAGGGATTATGGCTACACCTTC	CASSHRDYGYTF
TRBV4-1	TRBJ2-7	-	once	TGCGCCAGCAGCCAAGGTTTGGGCCTTTCCTACGAGCAGTACTTC	CASSQGLGLSYEQYF
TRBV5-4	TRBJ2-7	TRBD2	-	TGTGCCAGCAGCTTGGGGGGACTAGTCTCCTACGAGCAGTACTTC	CASSLGGLVSYEQYF
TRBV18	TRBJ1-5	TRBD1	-	TGTGCCAGCTCTCCAGGGGGGAATCAGCCCCAGCATTTT	CASSPGGNQPQHF
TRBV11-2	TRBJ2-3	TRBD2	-	TGTGCCAGCAGCACATCCGGGACTAGCGGGAGGGAGAGGATTTTT	CASSTSGTSGRERIF
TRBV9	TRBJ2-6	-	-	TGTGCCAGCAGCGTAGCCCTCAGTTCCGGGGCCAACGTCCTGACTTTC	CASSVALSSGANVLTF
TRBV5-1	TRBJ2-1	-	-	TGCGCCAGCAGCTTGTATGCGAGCTCCTACAATGAGCAGTTCTTC	CASSLYASSYNEQFF
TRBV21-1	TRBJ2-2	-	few	TGTGCCAGCAGCAAAGAGCAGAACACCGGGGAGCTGTTTTTT	CASSKEQNTGELFF
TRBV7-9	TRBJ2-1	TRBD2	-	TGTGCCAGCAGTCTAGCGGGAGGTTATGAGCAGTTCTTC	CASSLAGGYEQFF
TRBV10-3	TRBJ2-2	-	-	TGTGCCATCATGGCAGATACGAACACCGGGGAGCTGTTTTTT	CAIMADTNTGELFF
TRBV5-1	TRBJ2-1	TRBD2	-	TGCGCCAGCAGCCCTCATACTAGCGGGAGGAATGAGCAGTTCTTC	CASSPHTSGRNEQFF
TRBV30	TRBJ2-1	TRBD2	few	TGTGCCTGGAGTGTAGTGAGCGGGAGTACCTATGAGCAGTTCTTC	CAWSVVSGSTYEQFF
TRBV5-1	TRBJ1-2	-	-	TGCGCCAGCAGCTTGGAAGGGGGTTTTGGCTATGGCTACACCTTC	CASSLEGGFGYGYTF
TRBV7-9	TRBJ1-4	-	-	TGTGCCAGCAGCCTTCGCGGGGGGCGGGAAAAACTGTTTTTT	CASSLRGGREKLFF
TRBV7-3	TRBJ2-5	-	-	TGTGCCAGCAGCCTAACGGCGGAACAAGAGACCCAGTACTTC	CASSLTAEQETQYF
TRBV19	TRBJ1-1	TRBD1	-	TGTGCCAGCTATACAGGGGACAGATGGACTGAAGCTTTCTTT	CASYTGDRWTEAFF
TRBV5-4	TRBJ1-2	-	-	TGTGCCAGCAGCTTGGGGGGGCTGGGCTACACCTTC	CASSLGGLGYTF
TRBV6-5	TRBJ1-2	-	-	TGTGCCAGCGCCTCGGGGGAGGGTGAGGACTATGGCTACACCTTC	CASASGEGEDYGYTF
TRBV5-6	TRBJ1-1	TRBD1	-	TGTGCCAGCAGGGCTGACAGGGGCTGGAACACTGAAGCTTTCTTT	CASRADRGWNTEAFF
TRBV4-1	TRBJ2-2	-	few	TGCGCCAGCAGCCAGAGCGGGTCGAACACCGGGGAGCTGTTTTTT	CASSQSGSNTGELFF
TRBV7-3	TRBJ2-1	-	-	TGTGCCAGCAGCCGCTTGGCGGGAAGCTCCTACAATGAGCAGTTCTTC	CASSRLAGSSYNEQFF
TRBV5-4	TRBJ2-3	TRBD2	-	TGTGCCAGCAGCTCGGCCGGGACTAGTTCAGATACGCAGTATTTT	CASSSAGTSSDTQYF
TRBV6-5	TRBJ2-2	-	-	TGTGCCAGCACCTTGGCAGGGGGAGGCACCGGGGAGCTGTTTTTT	CASTLAGGGTGELFF
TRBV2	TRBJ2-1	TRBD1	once	TGTGCCAGCAGTTTAGACAGGGGTGGCAATGAGCAGTTCTTC	CASSLDRGGNEQFF
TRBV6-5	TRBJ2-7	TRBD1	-	TGTGCCAGCAGGCGGCAGGGGGTCTACGAGCAGTACTTC	CASRRQGVYEQYF